A selection of T cell receptor beta chains follows, all from one sample in a study of shared clonotypes between healthy human individuals. Some clones are missing from TCRdb's copy, which holds only in-frame ones; the method was immunoSEQ multiplex PCR. The sample shows hundreds of thousands of clones, roughly 96% of them seen only once. Sequenced sample: naive CD8+ T cells sorted from blood. These receptors came from a woman aged 30 to 39 in good health. The CDR3 runs from the conserved cysteine through the conserved F or W. D genes are given only for firm matches. Clone size, where shown, is once, few, many, or a class for clones that have expanded.

size	J	V	D	DNA	CDR3
-	TRBJ1-1	TRBV6-1	-	TGTGCCAGTGAAAACACTGAAGCTTTCTTT	CASENTEAFF
-	TRBJ1-4	TRBV28	-	TGTGCCAGCAGTTTATGGCAGGAAAAACTGTTTTTT	CASSLWQEKLFF
once	TRBJ2-5	TRBV9	TRBD2	TGTGCCAGCAGGAGCGGGGATCAAGAGACCCAGTACTTC	CASRSGDQETQYF
-	TRBJ1-2	TRBV27	-	TGTGCCAGCAGGCCTCCGGGCTACTATGGCTACACCTTC	CASRPPGYYGYTF
-	TRBJ1-1	TRBV14	-	TGTGCCAGCAGCCAAGGGAGGGTGGGGCGCTTGAACACTGAAGCTTTCTTT	CASSQGRVGRLNTEAFF
few	TRBJ1-2	TRBV7-9	-	TGTGCCAGCAGGCCCTGGGACGGCTACTATGGCTACACCTTC	CASRPWDGYYGYTF
-	TRBJ2-3	TRBV7-9	-	TGTGCCAGCAGCGCTCTACGGGGGGCCGAGGGGAGAGATACGCAGTATTTT	CASSALRGAEGRDTQYF
-	TRBJ2-2	TRBV27	-	TGTGCCAGTCGTACAGGGTACGGGGAGCTGTTTTTT	CASRTGYGELFF
-	TRBJ1-1	TRBV28	TRBD1	TGTGCCAGCAAGCTACAGGGGAGGGCAAATGAAGCTTTCTTT	CASKLQGRANEAFF
-	TRBJ1-2	TRBV6-6	-	TGTGCCAGCAGCCCCAGTGTCAGGGACGGACTTAATGGCTACACCTTC	CASSPSVRDGLNGYTF
-	TRBJ2-7	TRBV13	-	TGTGCCAGCAGCTTACCGACAAACGAGCAGTACTTC	CASSLPTNEQYF
-	TRBJ1-1	TRBV28	-	TGTGCCAGCAGTCTCCCGGCCACCCGGGGCACTGAAGCTTTCTTT	CASSLPATRGTEAFF
-	TRBJ2-4	TRBV4-1	TRBD2	TGCGCCAGCAGCCCACAGACTAGCGGGCCTCCCACGGACATTCAGTACTTC	CASSPQTSGPPTDIQYF
-	TRBJ1-2	TRBV27	-	TGTGCCAGCAGTCCGACTCGGTTGTGGGGCTACACCTTC	CASSPTRLWGYTF
-	TRBJ2-7	TRBV21-1	-	TGTGCCAGCAGCCCTCGTTGTTCTTTTTTCTGGGCTACCTACGAGCAGTACTTC	CASSPRCSFFWATYEQYF
-	TRBJ2-7	TRBV27	-	TGTGCCAGCATGGGGACACCCACCTACGAGCAGTACTTC	CASMGTPTYEQYF
-	TRBJ1-1	TRBV9	-	TGTGCCAGCAGCGCCTTGGACAGGAACACTGAAGCTTTCTTT	CASSALDRNTEAFF
-	TRBJ2-7	TRBV27	TRBD2	TGTGCCAGCAGTTTTAGCGGGATGGGCTACGAGCAGTACTTC	CASSFSGMGYEQYF
-	TRBJ2-1	TRBV5-6	TRBD2	TGTGCCAGCAGCTTGGGGGGAGGGCCCATTGATGAGCAGTTCTTC	CASSLGGGPIDEQFF
-	TRBJ2-1	TRBV7-9	TRBD2	TGTGCCAGCAGTCTAGCGGGAGTTCACAATGAGCAGTTCTTC	CASSLAGVHNEQFF
-	TRBJ2-4	TRBV7-2	TRBD2	TGTGCCAGCAGCTTAGCGCGGGAGGGCCTTGAAAACATTCAGTACTTC	CASSLAREGLENIQYF
-	TRBJ2-7	TRBV28	-	TGTGCCAGCAGGCTAGGTAACGAGCAGTACTTC	CASRLGNEQYF
-	TRBJ2-1	TRBV7-9	-	TGTGCCAGCAGCTCGGTGGGGCCACCAGAGCAGTTCTTC	CASSSVGPPEQFF
-	TRBJ2-1	TRBV6-6	TRBD2	TGTGCCAGCAGTTACGCTTGGGGGGTAGCGGGCAATGAGCAGTTCTTC	CASSYAWGVAGNEQFF
once	TRBJ1-4	TRBV18	-	TGTGCCAGCTCACCGGACCCGGGTGCAACTAATGAAAAACTGTTTTTT	CASSPDPGATNEKLFF
-	TRBJ2-7	TRBV6-1	-	TGTGCCAGCAATACAGGTCCGTCCTACGAGCAGTACTTC	CASNTGPSYEQYF